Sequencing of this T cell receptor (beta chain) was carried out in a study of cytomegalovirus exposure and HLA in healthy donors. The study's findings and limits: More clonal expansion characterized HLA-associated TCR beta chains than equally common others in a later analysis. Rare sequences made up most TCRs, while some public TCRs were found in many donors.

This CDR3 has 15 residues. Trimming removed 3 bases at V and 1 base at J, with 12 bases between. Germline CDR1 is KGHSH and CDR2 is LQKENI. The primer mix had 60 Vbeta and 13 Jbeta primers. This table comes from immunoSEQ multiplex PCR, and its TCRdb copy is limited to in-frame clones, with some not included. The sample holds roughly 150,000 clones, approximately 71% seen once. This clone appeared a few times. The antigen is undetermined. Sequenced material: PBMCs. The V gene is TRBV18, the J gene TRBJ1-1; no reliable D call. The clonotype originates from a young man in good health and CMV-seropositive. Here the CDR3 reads CASSPGLATNTEAFF. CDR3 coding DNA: TGTGCCAGCTCACCCGGACTCGCTACGAACACTGAAGCTTTCTTT.